This T cell receptor beta chain was sequenced for a study of identical twins. Each CDR3 protein is one row after TCRdb ran MiXCR on the 5' RACE reads. The table shows some 900,000 distinct CDR3 sequences, with roughly an eighth occurring only once. Findings and caveats of the study: Whereas memory repertoires showed no such difference, abundant cord blood beta clonotypes carried fewer insertions.

As for this clonotype: Its antigen is undetermined.

Trimming stripped 1 base from V and 9 bases from J, with 4 bases between. CDR3 length: 11 residues. Germline CDR1 and CDR2: LGHNT and FRNRAP. The same sample was also studied in work on yellow fever vaccine responses in identical twins.

The J gene is TRBJ2-1, the V gene TRBV12-5; D uncertain. What was sequenced was PBMCs. The TCR comes from a woman aged 18-29 years in good health. CDR3 nucleotide sequence: TGTGCTAGTGGTTTGGACGTTGAGCAGTTCTTC. It yields the protein CASGLDVEQFF.